This T cell receptor beta chain came from a study of T-cell reconstitution after alpha-beta-depleted transplantation in children. Regarding the study as a whole: The origin of high day-60 TCRbeta diversity in some patients lay in surviving recipient T cells and thymic progenitors. Reportedly, only several hundred clones from non-depleted graft cells drove alpha-beta T-cell counts at about two months. A year had passed since transplant, and T-cell counts and diversity by then came mostly from newly produced T cells.

CDR1 and CDR2 from the germline V gene are SGHRS and YFSETQ. V lost 0 bases to trimming and J lost 0 bases, with 16 bases between them. This CDR3 contains 17 residues. This sample's TCRbeta library carried unique molecular identifier barcodes. TCRdb processed the PCR reads anew with MiXCR; each CDR3 protein has one entry. Seen here are some 600,000 distinct CDR3 sequences, roughly 13% observed once, and the top ten hold about 2.2%. This clonotype was detected a few times. Its antigen is undetermined. This clonotype was obtained from a male patient aged 10-17 years who had a stem cell transplant for acute myeloid leukemia, so the T cells may come from the graft donor. The V gene is TRBV5-1, the J gene TRBJ2-7, with D possibly TRBD2 on 6 matching bases. Sequenced material: PBMCs, mostly from graft donor cells, taken 360 days after TCRalphabeta/CD19-depleted stem cell transplant. The CDR3 DNA reads TGCGCCAGCAGCTTGGAACCCAGCGGACTAAGCTCCTACGAGCAGTACTTC. Encoded protein: CASSLEPSGLSSYEQYF. The full variable domain, its missing parts supplied by reference TRBV5-1 and TRBJ2-7, is KAGVTQTPRYLIKTRGQQVTLSCSPISGHRSVSWYQQTPGQGLQFLFEYFSETQRNKGNFPGRFSGRQFSNSRSEMNVSTLELGDSALYLCASSLEPSGLSSYEQYFGPGTRLTVT.